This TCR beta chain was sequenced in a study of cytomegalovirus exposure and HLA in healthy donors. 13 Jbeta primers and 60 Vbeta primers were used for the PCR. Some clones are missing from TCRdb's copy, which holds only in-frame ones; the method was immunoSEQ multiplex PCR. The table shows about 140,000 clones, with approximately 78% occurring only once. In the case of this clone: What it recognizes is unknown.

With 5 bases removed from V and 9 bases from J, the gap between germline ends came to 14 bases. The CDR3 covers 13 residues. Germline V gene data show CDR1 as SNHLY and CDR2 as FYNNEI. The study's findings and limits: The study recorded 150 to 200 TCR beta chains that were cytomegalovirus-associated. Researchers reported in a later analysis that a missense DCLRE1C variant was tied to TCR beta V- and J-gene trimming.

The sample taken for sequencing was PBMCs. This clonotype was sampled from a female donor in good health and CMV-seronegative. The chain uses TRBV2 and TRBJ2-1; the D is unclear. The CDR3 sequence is CASSHPYLSEQFF. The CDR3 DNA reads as TGTGCCAGCAGTCACCCCTACTTGAGTGAGCAGTTCTTC.